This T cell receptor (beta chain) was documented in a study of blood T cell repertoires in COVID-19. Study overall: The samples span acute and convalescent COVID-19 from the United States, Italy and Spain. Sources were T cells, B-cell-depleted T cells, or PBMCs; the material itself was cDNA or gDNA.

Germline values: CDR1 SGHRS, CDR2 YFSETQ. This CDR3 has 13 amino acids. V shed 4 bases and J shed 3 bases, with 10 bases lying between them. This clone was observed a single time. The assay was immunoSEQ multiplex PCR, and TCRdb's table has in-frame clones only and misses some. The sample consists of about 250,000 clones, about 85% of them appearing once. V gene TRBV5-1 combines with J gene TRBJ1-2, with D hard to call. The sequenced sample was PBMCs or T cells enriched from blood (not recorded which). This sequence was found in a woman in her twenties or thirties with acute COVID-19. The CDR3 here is CASSRGEDYGYTF. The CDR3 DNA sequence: TGCGCCAGCAGCCGTGGGGAGGACTATGGCTACACCTTC.